The clone carrying this T cell receptor beta chain was seen many times. Its antigen is undetermined. The time point here: healthy volunteer bleed at 6 weeks. Researchers extracted total RNA from unfractionated whole blood. Per the germline V gene, CDR1 is MNHEY and CDR2 is SVGEGT. The CDR3 covers 12 residues. V was cut by 7 bases and J by 2 bases, with 9 bases left in between. Each CDR3 protein gets one entry after TCRdb re-called the RACE reads with MiXCR. The sample includes about 34,000 distinct CDR3 sequences, roughly 5.4% of them seen just once. The sample belongs to a study of human T cells and chemical hapten exposure. Notes on the study in general: DPC sensitization left the count of TCRs above 1 in 1000 unchanged.

Material: whole blood. J is TRBJ2-7 and V is TRBV6-2 or TRBV6-3; D remains unclear. The clonotype originates from a human donor in good health. Some clones in this sample may be carry-over from other donors' samples. For the CDR3, the DNA is TGTGCCAGCACCGACTCCCCCTACGAGCAGTACTTC. Protein: CASTDSPYEQYF.